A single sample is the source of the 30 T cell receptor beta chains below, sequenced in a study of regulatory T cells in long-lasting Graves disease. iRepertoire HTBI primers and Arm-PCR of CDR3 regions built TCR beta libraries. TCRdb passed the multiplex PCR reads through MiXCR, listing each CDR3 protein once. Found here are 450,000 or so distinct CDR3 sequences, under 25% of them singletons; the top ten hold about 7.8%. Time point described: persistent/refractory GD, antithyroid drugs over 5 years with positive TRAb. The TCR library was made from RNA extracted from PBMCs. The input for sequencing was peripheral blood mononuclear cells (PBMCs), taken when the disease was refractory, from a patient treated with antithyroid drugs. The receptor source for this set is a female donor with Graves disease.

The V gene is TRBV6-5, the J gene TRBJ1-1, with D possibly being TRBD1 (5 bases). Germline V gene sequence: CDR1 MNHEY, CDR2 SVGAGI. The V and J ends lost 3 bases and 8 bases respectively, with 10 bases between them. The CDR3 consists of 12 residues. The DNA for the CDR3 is TGTGCCAGCAGTTATTCGGGGCCCGAAGCTTTCTTT. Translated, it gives CASSYSGPEAFF.

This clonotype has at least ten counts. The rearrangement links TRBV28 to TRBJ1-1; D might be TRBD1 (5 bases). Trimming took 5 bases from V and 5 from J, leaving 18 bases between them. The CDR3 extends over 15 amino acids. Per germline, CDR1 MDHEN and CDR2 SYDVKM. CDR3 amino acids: CASSPFEGLGTEAFF. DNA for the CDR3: TGTGCCAGCAGTCCGTTTGAGGGGCTTGGGACTGAAGCTTTCTTT.

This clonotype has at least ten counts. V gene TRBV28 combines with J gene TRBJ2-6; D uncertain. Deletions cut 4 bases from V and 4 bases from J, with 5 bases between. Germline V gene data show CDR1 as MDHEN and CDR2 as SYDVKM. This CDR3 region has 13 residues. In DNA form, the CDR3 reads TGTGCCAGCAGTTCTGTCGGGGCCAACGTCCTGACTTTC. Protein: CASSSVGANVLTF. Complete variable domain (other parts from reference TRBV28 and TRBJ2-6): DVKVTQSSRYLVKRTGEKVFLECVQDMDHENMFWYRQDPGLGLRLIYFSYDVKMKEKGDIPEGYSVSREKKERFSLILESASTNQTSMYLCASSSVGANVLTFGAGSRLTVL.

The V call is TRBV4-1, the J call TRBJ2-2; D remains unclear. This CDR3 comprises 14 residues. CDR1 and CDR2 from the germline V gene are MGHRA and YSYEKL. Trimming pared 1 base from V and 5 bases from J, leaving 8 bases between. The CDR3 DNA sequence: TGCGCCAGCAGCCAAGTTTGGGCAACCGGGGAGCTGTTTTTT. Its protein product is CASSQVWATGELFF.

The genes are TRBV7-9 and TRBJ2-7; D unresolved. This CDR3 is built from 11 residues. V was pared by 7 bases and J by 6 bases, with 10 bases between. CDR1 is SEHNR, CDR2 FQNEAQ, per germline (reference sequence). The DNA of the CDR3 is TGTGCCAGCACCCTCGAAACCGAGCAGTACTTC. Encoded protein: CASTLETEQYF.

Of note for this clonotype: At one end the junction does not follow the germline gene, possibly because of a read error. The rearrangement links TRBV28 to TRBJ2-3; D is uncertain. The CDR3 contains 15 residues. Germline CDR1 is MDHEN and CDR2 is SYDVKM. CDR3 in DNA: TGTGCCAGCCGTTTAGGCGAAACTAGCACAGATACGCAGTATTTT. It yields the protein CASRLGETSTDTQYF.

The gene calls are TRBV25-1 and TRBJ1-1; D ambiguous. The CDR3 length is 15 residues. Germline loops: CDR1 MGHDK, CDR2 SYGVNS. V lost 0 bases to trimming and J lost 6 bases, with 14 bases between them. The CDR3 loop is CASSEYKGARAEAFF. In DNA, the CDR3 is TGTGCCAGCAGTGAATATAAGGGAGCGAGGGCTGAAGCTTTCTTT.

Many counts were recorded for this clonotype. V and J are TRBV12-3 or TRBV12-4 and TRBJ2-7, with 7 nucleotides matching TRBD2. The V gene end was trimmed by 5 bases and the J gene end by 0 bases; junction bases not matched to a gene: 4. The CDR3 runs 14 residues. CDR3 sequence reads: CASSTRGSSYEQYF. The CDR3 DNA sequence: TGTGCCAGCAGTACACGCGGGAGCTCCTACGAGCAGTACTTC.

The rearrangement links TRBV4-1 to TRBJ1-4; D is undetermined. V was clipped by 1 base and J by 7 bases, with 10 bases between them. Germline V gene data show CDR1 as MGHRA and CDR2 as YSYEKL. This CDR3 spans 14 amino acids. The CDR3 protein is CASSQVPRVEKLFF. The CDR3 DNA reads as TGCGCCAGCAGCCAAGTTCCCCGGGTTGAAAAACTGTTTTTT.

The CDR3 DNA reads as TGCAGTGCTAGAGATCTCCTAGCGGTAGACTCCTACGAGCAGTACTTC. Its protein is CSARDLLAVDSYEQYF. This sequence joins TRBV20-1 and TRBJ2-7, with 7 bases identical to TRBD2. Losses at the gene ends were 0 bases for V and 0 bases for J; bases not matched to a gene: 8. The CDR3 loop spans 16 amino acids. Germline CDR1 and CDR2: DFQATT and SNEGSKA (reference sequence).

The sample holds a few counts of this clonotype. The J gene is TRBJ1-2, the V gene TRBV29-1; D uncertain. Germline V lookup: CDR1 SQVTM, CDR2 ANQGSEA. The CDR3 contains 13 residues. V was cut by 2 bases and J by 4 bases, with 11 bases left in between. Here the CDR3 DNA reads TGCAGCGTTGAAACCGACTGGGGCTATGGCTACACCTTC. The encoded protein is CSVETDWGYGYTF.

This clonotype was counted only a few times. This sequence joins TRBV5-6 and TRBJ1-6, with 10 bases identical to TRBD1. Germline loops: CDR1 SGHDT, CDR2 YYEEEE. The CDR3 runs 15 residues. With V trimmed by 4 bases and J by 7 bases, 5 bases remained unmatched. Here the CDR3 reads CASSPDRGENSPLHF. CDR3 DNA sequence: TGTGCCAGCAGCCCGGACAGGGGGGAGAATTCACCCCTCCACTTT.

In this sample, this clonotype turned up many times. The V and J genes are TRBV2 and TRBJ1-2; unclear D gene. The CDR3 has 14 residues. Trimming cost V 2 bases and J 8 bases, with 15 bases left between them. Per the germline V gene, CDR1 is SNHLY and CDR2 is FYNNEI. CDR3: CASSELAKGSGYTF. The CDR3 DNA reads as TGTGCCAGCAGTGAATTAGCAAAGGGAAGCGGCTACACCTTC.

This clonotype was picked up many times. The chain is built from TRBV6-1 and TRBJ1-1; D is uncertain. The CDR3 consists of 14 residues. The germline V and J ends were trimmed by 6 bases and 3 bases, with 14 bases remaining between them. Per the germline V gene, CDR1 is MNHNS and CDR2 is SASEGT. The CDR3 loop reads CASRTGVFDTEAFF. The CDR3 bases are TGTGCCAGCAGAACTGGAGTTTTTGACACTGAAGCTTTCTTT.

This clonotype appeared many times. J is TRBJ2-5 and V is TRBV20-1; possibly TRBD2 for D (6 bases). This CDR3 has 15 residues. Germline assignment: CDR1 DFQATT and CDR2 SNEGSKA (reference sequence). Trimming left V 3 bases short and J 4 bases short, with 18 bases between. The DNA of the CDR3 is TGCAGTGCTAGGCGGGAACGGGGTCGTGGAGAGACCCAGTACTTC. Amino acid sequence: CSARRERGRGETQYF.

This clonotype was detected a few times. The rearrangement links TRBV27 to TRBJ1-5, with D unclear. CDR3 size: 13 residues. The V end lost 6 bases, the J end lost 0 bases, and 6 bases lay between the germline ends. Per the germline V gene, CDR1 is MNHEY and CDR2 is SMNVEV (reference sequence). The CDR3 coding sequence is TGTGCCAGCAGGCCTAATAGCAATCAGCCCCAGCATTTT. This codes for CASRPNSNQPQHF.

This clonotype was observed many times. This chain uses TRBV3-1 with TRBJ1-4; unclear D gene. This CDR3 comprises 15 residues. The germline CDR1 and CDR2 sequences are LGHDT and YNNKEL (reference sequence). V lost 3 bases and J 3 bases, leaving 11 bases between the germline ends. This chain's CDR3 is CASSQWGTANEKLFF. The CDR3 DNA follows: TGTGCCAGCAGCCAGTGGGGAACTGCTAATGAAAAACTGTTTTTT.

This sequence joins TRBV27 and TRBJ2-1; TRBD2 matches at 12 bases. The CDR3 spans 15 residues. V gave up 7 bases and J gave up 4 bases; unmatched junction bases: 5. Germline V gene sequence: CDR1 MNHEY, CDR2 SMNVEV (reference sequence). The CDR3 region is CASKIGTSGYNEQFF. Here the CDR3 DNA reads TGTGCCAGCAAAATCGGGACTAGCGGGTACAATGAGCAGTTCTTC.

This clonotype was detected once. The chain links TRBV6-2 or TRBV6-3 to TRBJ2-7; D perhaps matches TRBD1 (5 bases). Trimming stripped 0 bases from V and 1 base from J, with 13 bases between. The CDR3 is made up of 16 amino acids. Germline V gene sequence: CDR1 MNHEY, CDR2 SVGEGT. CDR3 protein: CASSYSDTAFSYEQYF. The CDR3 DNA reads TGTGCCAGCAGTTACTCGGACACGGCCTTTTCCTACGAGCAGTACTTC.

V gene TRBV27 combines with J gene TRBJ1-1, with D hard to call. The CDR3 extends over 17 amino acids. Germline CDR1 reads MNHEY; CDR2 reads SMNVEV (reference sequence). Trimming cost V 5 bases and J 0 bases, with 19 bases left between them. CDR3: CASSPSIGMPMNTEAFF. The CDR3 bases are TGTGCCAGCAGTCCCTCGATAGGGATGCCAATGAACACTGAAGCTTTCTTT.

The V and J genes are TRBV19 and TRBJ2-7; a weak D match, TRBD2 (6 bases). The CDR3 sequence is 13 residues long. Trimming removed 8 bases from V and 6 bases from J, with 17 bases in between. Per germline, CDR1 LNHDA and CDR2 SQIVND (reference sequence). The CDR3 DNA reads TGTGCCAGTGGACGGCGGGAATGGAGCGAGCAGTACTTC. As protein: CASGRREWSEQYF.

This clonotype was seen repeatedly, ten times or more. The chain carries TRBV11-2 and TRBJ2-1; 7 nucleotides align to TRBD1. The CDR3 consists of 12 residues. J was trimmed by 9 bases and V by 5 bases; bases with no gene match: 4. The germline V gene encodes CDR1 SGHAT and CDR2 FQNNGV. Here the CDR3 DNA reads TGTGCCAGCAGCCTCGCAGGGGGTGAGCAGTTCTTC. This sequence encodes CASSLAGGEQFF. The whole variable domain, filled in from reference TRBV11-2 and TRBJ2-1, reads EAGVAQSPRYKIIEKRQSVAFWCNPISGHATLYWYQQILGQGPKLLIQFQNNGVVDDSQLPKDRFSAERLKGVDSTLKIQPAKLEDSAVYLCASSLAGGEQFFGPGTRLTVL.

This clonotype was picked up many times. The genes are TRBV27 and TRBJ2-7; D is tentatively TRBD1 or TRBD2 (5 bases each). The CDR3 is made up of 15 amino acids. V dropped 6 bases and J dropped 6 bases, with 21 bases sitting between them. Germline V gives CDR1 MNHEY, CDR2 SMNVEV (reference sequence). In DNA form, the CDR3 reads TGTGCCAGCAGGACCGCAGGGACCATGGCCAGCGAGCAGTACTTC. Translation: CASRTAGTMASEQYF.

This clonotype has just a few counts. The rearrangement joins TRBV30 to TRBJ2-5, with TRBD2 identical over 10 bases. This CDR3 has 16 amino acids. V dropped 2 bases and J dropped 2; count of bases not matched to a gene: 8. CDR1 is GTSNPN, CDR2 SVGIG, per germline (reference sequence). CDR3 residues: CAWSPRTSGIQETQYF. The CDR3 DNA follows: TGTGCCTGGAGTCCACGGACTAGCGGAATACAAGAGACCCAGTACTTC. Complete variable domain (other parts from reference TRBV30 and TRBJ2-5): SQTIHQWPATLVQPVGSPLSLECTVEGTSNPNLYWYRQAAGRGLQLLFYSVGIGQISSEVPQNLSASRPQDRQFILSSKKLLLSDSGFYLCAWSPRTSGIQETQYFGPGTRLLVL.

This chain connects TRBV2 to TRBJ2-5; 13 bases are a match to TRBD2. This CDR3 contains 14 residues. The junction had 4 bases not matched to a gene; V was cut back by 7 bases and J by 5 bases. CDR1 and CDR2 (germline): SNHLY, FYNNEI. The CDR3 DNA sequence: TGTGCCAGCACCTGGACTAGCGGGAGCGAGACCCAGTACTTC. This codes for CASTWTSGSETQYF. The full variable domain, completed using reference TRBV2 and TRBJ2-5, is EPEVTQTPSHQVTQMGQEVILRCVPISNHLYFYWYRQILGQKVEFLVSFYNNEISEKSEIFDDQFSVERPDGSNFTLKIRSTKLEDSAMYFCASTWTSGSETQYFGPGTRLLVL.

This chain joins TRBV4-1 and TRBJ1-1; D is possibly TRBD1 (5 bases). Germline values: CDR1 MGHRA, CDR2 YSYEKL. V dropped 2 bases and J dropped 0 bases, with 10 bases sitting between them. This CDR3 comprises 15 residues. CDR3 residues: CASSQLGVLNTEAFF. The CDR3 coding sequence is TGCGCCAGCAGCCAACTAGGGGTTTTGAACACTGAAGCTTTCTTT.

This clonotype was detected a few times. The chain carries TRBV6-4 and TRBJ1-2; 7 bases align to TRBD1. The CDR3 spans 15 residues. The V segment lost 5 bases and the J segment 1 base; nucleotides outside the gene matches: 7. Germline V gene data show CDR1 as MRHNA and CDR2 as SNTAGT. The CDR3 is CASSYEGAFNYGYTF. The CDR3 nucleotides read TGTGCCAGCAGTTATGAGGGGGCCTTTAACTATGGCTACACCTTC.

CDR3 in DNA: TGCGCCAGCAGCTTAGGGCCGACCGGAGCTGCAAACTACGAGCAGTACTTC. Translated: CASSLGPTGAANYEQYF. V usage is TRBV5-1 and J usage is TRBJ2-7; D gene uncertain. Looked up from germline, CDR1 is SGHRS and CDR2 is YFSETQ. V lost 2 bases to trimming and J lost 3 bases, with 21 bases between them. CDR3 length: 17 residues.

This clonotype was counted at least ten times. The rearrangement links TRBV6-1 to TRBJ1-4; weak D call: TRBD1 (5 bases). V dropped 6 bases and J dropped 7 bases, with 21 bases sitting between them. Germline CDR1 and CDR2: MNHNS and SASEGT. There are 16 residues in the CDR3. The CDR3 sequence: CASSANLQGGSEKLFF. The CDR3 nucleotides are TGTGCCAGCAGCGCTAATTTGCAGGGTGGGAGTGAAAAACTGTTTTTT.

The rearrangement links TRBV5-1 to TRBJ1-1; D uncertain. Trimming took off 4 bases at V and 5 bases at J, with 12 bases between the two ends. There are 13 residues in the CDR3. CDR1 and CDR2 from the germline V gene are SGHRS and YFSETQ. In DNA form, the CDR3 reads TGCGCCAGCAGCGAAGGCCAGAGAACTGAAGCTTTCTTT. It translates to CASSEGQRTEAFF.